These 19 T cell receptor beta chains originate from one sample sequenced in a study of shared clonotypes between healthy human individuals. Sequencing was performed with immunoSEQ multiplex PCR; in TCRdb, only in-frame clones are kept and a portion is missing. The table shows roughly 650,000 clones, with more than 95% occurring only once. The sequencing input was naive CD4+ T cells sorted from blood. The subset: CD45RA+ positively selected. The receptors shown here come from a woman aged 25 to 39 in good health.

V gene TRBV7-2 combines with J gene TRBJ1-5; D gene unclear. The germline V gene encodes CDR1 SGHTA and CDR2 FQGNSA. The CDR3 covers 13 residues. Trimming stripped 3 bases from V and 4 bases from J, with 7 bases between. The chain's CDR3 is CASSFYHNQPQHF. DNA of the CDR3: TGTGCCAGCAGCTTTTACCATAATCAGCCCCAGCATTTT.

The V gene is TRBV6-5, the J gene TRBJ1-1; D is unresolved. Germline CDR1 and CDR2: MNHEY and SVGAGI. The CDR3 consists of 14 residues. Deletions cut 6 bases from V and 1 base from J, with 12 bases between. DNA of the CDR3: TGTGCCAGCAGCCCCACGGCGCGGAACACTGAAGCTTTCTTT. Amino acid sequence: CASSPTARNTEAFF.

The V gene is TRBV5-1, the J gene TRBJ2-7, with D perhaps assigned TRBD1 or TRBD2 (5 bases each). Germline V CDR1 and CDR2: SGHRS, YFSETQ. Trimming removed 7 bases from V and 4 bases from J, with 24 bases in between. The CDR3 covers 16 residues. CDR3 residues: CASAGSRTSLFYEQYF. As DNA, the CDR3 is TGCGCCAGCGCAGGGTCCCGGACTTCACTCTTTTACGAGCAGTACTTC.

The sample holds one count of this clone. The rearrangement links TRBV20-1 to TRBJ1-1; D is possibly TRBD1 (6 bases). This CDR3 is built from 10 residues. Germline V CDR1 and CDR2: DFQATT, SNEGSKA (reference sequence). CDR3 region: CMDSSTEAFF. The CDR3 DNA reads as TGCATGGACAGTTCGACTGAAGCTTTCTTT.

The chain recombines TRBV19 with TRBJ2-2; D is ambiguous. The CDR3 is 14 residues long. The germline V gene has CDR1 LNHDA and CDR2 SQIVND (reference sequence). V was cut by 3 bases and J by 1 base, with 6 bases left in between. The CDR3 nucleotides read TGTGCCAGTAGTATTGACGAGAACACCGGGGAGCTGTTTTTT. It specifies CASSIDENTGELFF.

The rearrangement uses TRBV9 and TRBJ1-3; no firm D call. There are 13 residues in the CDR3. CDR1 is SGDLS, CDR2 YYNGEE, per germline. Trimming took 0 bases from V and 7 from J, leaving 8 bases between them. The CDR3 loop reads CASSVGELNTIYF. DNA for the CDR3: TGTGCCAGCAGCGTAGGGGAGCTGAACACCATATATTTT.

The CDR3 loop is CANQDYLQETQYF. DNA of the CDR3: TGTGCCAACCAAGACTACCTCCAAGAGACCCAGTACTTC. The rearrangement joins TRBV28 to TRBJ2-5, with D perhaps matching TRBD2 (5 bases). V lost 10 bases, J lost 1 base, and 13 bases lay in between. CDR3 size: 13 residues. The germline CDR1 and CDR2 sequences are MDHEN and SYDVKM.

V is TRBV5-5 and J is TRBJ2-7; D is unresolved. The CDR3 totals 14 residues. Germline CDR1 is SGHKS and CDR2 is YYEKEE (reference sequence). V was pared by 4 bases and J by 1 base, with 12 bases between. CDR3: CASSPPARSYEQYF. Written as DNA, the CDR3 is TGTGCCAGCAGCCCTCCCGCGAGATCCTACGAGCAGTACTTC.

The chain carries TRBV6-5 and TRBJ1-2; no definite D call. Germline values: CDR1 MNHEY, CDR2 SVGAGI. Trimming stripped 5 bases from V and 4 bases from J, with 11 bases between. The CDR3 contains 13 residues. CDR3 region: CASSEQLTYGYTF. CDR3 coding DNA: TGTGCCAGCAGTGAACAGTTAACCTATGGCTACACCTTC.

V is TRBV5-4 and J is TRBJ2-5; D is possibly TRBD2 (6 bases). The CDR3 contains 12 residues. The V end was cut by 2 bases, the J end by 9 bases, with 11 bases between. In germline, CDR1 is SGHNT, CDR2 YYREEE (reference sequence). The DNA of the CDR3 is TGTGCCAGCAGCTTTGGCGGGGTCTCCCAGTACTTC. Amino acid sequence: CASSFGGVSQYF. The complete variable domain, with remaining parts taken from reference TRBV5-4 and TRBJ2-5, reads ETGVTQSPTHLIKTRGQQVTLRCSSQSGHNTVSWYQQALGQGPQFIFQYYREEENGRGNFPPRFSGLQFPNYSSELNVNALELDDSALYLCASSFGGVSQYFGPGTRLLVL.

The genes are TRBV25-1 and TRBJ2-3; TRBD2 might be the D (5 bases). The CDR3 spans 13 residues. Looked up from germline, CDR1 is MGHDK and CDR2 is SYGVNS. V was trimmed by 4 bases and J by 5 bases, leaving 10 bases between them. As DNA, the CDR3 is TGTGCCAGCAGTGTACTAGGTGGAGATACGCAGTATTTT. It translates to CASSVLGGDTQYF.

The DNA for the CDR3 is TGTGCCAGCAGTATGTACAGCGGACGGAGGGCCAACGTCCTGACTTTC. This codes for CASSMYSGRRANVLTF. This rearrangement joins TRBV27 to TRBJ2-6, with D possibly being TRBD2 (5 bases). Germline V gene data show CDR1 as MNHEY and CDR2 as SMNVEV (reference sequence). V was shortened by 5 bases and J by 5 bases, with 16 bases between the two germline ends. This CDR3 spans 16 amino acids.

The CDR3 protein is CASRRRGIYEQYF. The CDR3 DNA follows: TGTGCCAGCAGGCGCAGGGGAATCTACGAGCAGTACTTC. This chain uses TRBV5-6 with TRBJ2-7; D is possibly TRBD1 (6 bases). Germline V gene sequence: CDR1 SGHDT, CDR2 YYEEEE. CDR3 length: 13 amino acids. V dropped 5 bases and J dropped 3 bases, with 12 bases sitting between them.

CDR3 nucleotides: TGTGCCAGCAGCTCGGGACGGCAAGAGACCCAGTACTTC. Its translation: CASSSGRQETQYF. The chain carries TRBV28 and TRBJ2-5; D assignment may be TRBD1 or TRBD2 (5 bases each). This CDR3 spans 13 amino acids. Germline values: CDR1 MDHEN, CDR2 SYDVKM. V gave up 6 bases and J gave up 2 bases, with 10 bases separating them.

V usage is TRBV5-1 and J usage is TRBJ2-1; 8 nucleotides line up with TRBD2. The CDR3 sequence is 16 residues long. V gave up 3 bases and J gave up 5 bases; unmatched junction bases: 10. Germline-derived CDR1 and CDR2 are SGHRS and YFSETQ. CDR3 in DNA: TGCGCCAGCAGCTCCACCAGCGGGAGCGCTAACAATGAGCAGTTCTTC. It codes for CASSSTSGSANNEQFF.

This chain uses TRBV7-2 with TRBJ1-1, with 7 positions matching TRBD1. The CDR3 is 11 residues long. V lost 5 bases to trimming and J lost 7 bases; unmatched junction nucleotides: 1. The germline V gene has CDR1 SGHTA and CDR2 FQGNSA. The DNA for the CDR3 is TGTGCCAGCAGCAGGGACAGTGAAGCTTTCTTT. Translation gives CASSRDSEAFF.

This chain uses TRBV19 with TRBJ2-7; D remains ambiguous. Per germline, CDR1 LNHDA and CDR2 SQIVND (reference sequence). Trimming removed 5 bases at V and 3 bases at J, with 14 bases between. This CDR3 spans 14 amino acids. The CDR3 DNA follows: TGTGCCAGTAGTCCTACTACTGAAAGCTACGAGCAGTACTTC. Residues: CASSPTTESYEQYF.

The chain employs TRBV5-4 and TRBJ2-3; D gene uncertain. The CDR3 totals 13 residues. Germline V lookup: CDR1 SGHNT, CDR2 YYREEE (reference sequence). V lost 4 bases, J lost 0 bases, and 6 bases lay in between. Here the CDR3 reads CASSILSTDTQYF. The CDR3 DNA reads TGTGCCAGCAGCATACTGAGCACAGATACGCAGTATTTT. Filled out from reference TRBV5-4 and TRBJ2-3, the complete variable domain reads ETGVTQSPTHLIKTRGQQVTLRCSSQSGHNTVSWYQQALGQGPQFIFQYYREEENGRGNFPPRFSGLQFPNYSSELNVNALELDDSALYLCASSILSTDTQYFGPGTRLTVL.

The chain combines TRBV18 with TRBJ1-1, with D unclear. The V and J ends lost 1 base and 1 base respectively, with 10 bases between them. CDR3 length equals 15 residues. Germline V CDR1 and CDR2: KGHSH, LQKENI. CDR3 region: CASSPQEGGNTEAFF. Written as DNA, the CDR3 is TGTGCCAGCTCACCACAGGAGGGTGGGAACACTGAAGCTTTCTTT.